The entry that follows covers one T cell receptor (beta chain) sequence. This clone has only one observation. This clone's antigen is unknown. No qualities accompany the bases; no much larger clone lies one base away. CDR1 and CDR2 were assigned from the germline V gene as KGHSH and LQKENI. V drops 1 base and J drops 0 bases, leaving 11 bases in between. Inclusive of the bounding cysteine and phenylalanine, the CDR3 is 16 residues long. The kept DNA is CDR3 alone, 48 bases in frame from the first base. Participants in the prospective study were aged roughly 18 to 100 years, lived in under 30 United States geographic areas, and enrolled through a virtual design. Cohort assignment in the prospective study relied on participant-reported clinical history from a screening survey and a study questionnaire. ImmuneRACE Cohort 3 recovered participants were defined by two consecutive negative NP/OP PCR tests, healthcare professional clearance, or symptom resolution. Each participant in the prospective study had whole blood, serum and a nasopharyngeal or oropharyngeal swab collected by mobile phlebotomists. Participants in the prospective study had the option to provide additional blood draws and questionnaires over a roughly two-month period. Blood samples from the prospective study were shipped frozen or at room temperature prior to DNA extraction.

The immunoSEQ Assay, a bias-controlled multiplex PCR, was used to amplify TCRbeta CDR3 regions from genomic DNA. The paper's data handling went like this. The number of nucleated cells in each sample was estimated by amplification of reference gene primers within the assay. To quantify the absolute abundance of each unique TCRbeta CDR3 rearrangement, sequence reads were collapsed and filtered. Productive Simpson clonality was computed per sample as the square root of Simpson's diversity index over productive rearrangements. TCRdb limited this immuneACCESS table to in-frame rearrangements with V and J called. A share of clones is missing; checked studies link under half to unresolved V genes, and the rest is unexplained. V and J calls plus clone size are reproduced from that table; the DNA served to infer D and trimming. The sample table holds about 330,000 clones, of which under 95% were seen once. Of the sample, roughly 18% is held by the ten largest clones.

The data belong to a study of blood T cell repertoires in COVID-19 (dated by TCRdb to the early 2020s). Regarding the research as a whole: Samples from collaborators originated in the United States, Italy and Spain and spanned both the acute and convalescent phases of COVID-19. Where available, HLA class I and class II types were taken from metadata supplied by the sample provider and were not determined by assay-based typing. Samples were obtained from the ongoing ImmuneRACE study (first 160 participants) and from about 1,300 subjects provided by 6 global collaborators. The prospective study material was composed of cDNA or gDNA derived from T cells, B-cell-depleted T cells, or PBMCs. The repertoires were made available in a free public database intended to serve as a resource for research on the immune response to SARS-CoV-2. Nearly every sample came with metadata listing a de-identified subject ID, COVID-19 status, age in years and sex. The dataset comprised deeply sampled blood TCRbeta repertoires from subjects exposed to, actively infected with, or recovered from COVID-19.

Study-level results and caveats: Clinical and demographic metadata were provided uncurated, with the amount varying by source and participant.

The receptor was isolated from a woman aged 30 to 39 who had recovered from COVID-19. Material: PBMCs or T cells enriched from blood (not recorded which). The chain uses TRBV18 and TRBJ2-3, with the D gene not clear enough to name. The CDR3 reads CASSPLDTPSTDTQYF. The DNA sequence is TGTGCCAGCTCACCACTCGACACTCCTAGCACAGATACGCAGTATTTT. With the portions outside the CDR3 filled from the reference TRBV18 and TRBJ2-3 genes, the complete variable region becomes NAGVMQNPRHLVRRRGQEARLRCSPMKGHSHVYWYRQLPEEGLKFMVYLQKENIIDESGMPKERFSAEFPKEGPSILRIQQVVRGDSAAYFCASSPLDTPSTDTQYFGPGTRLTVL.